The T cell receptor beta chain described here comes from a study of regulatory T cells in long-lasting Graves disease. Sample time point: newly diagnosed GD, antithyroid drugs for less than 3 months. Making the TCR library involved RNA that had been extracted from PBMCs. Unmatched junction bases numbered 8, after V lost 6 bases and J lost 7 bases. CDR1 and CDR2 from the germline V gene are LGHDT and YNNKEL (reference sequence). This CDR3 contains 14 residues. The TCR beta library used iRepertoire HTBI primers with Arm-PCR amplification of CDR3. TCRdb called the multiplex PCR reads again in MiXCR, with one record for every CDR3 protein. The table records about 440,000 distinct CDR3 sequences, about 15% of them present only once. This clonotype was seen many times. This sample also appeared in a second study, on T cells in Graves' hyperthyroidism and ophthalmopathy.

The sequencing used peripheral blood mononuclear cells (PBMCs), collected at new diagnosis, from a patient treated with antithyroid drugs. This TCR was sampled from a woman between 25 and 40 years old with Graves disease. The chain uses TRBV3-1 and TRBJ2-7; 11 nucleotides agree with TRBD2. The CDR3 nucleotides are TGTGCCAGCAGACTGGGGCTAGCGGGAGGTGAGCAGTACTTC. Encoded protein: CASRLGLAGGEQYF.